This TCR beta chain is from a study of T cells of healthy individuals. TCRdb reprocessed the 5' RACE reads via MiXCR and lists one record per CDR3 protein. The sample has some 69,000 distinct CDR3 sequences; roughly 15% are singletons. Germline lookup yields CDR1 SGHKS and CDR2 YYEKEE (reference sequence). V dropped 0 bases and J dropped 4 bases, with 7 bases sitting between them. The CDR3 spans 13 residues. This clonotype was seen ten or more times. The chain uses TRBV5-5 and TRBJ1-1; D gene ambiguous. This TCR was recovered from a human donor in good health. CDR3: CASSLDRATEAFF. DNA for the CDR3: TGTGCCAGCAGCTTGGACCGAGCCACTGAAGCTTTCTTT.